This T cell receptor beta chain is drawn from a study of metastatic and nonmetastatic thyroid tumors. Study background: Repertoire data that came from the blood and tumor or nodule tissue of malignant and benign thyroid patients were compared.

Per the original data handling: Clinicopathological groups differed in CDR3, with these differences serving to build a distant-metastasis classifier for papillary thyroid cancer. With MiXCR, TCRdb reprocessed the PCR reads. Here the V and J calls rest on TCRdb's processing, not on the authors' analysis. The sample holds 12,000 or so clones, around 30% seen once. In germline, CDR1 is SGHAT, CDR2 FQNNGV. The CDR3 is 14 residues long. A word on this clone: At one of its ends the junction is not consistent with the germline gene, which may arise from a read error.

No treatment of any kind had been given to any patient before thyroid surgery. The sequence came from a male donor with papillary thyroid cancer or a benign thyroid nodule (not recorded which). Some clones in this sample may be carry-over from other donors' samples. The J gene is TRBJ2-2, the V gene TRBV11-2; no clear D. The sequencing input was adjacent normal tissue. Here the CDR3 reads CASSPARMTGELFF. The CDR3 coding sequence is TGTGCCAGTAGTCCCGCACGGATGACCGGTGAGCTGTTTTTT.